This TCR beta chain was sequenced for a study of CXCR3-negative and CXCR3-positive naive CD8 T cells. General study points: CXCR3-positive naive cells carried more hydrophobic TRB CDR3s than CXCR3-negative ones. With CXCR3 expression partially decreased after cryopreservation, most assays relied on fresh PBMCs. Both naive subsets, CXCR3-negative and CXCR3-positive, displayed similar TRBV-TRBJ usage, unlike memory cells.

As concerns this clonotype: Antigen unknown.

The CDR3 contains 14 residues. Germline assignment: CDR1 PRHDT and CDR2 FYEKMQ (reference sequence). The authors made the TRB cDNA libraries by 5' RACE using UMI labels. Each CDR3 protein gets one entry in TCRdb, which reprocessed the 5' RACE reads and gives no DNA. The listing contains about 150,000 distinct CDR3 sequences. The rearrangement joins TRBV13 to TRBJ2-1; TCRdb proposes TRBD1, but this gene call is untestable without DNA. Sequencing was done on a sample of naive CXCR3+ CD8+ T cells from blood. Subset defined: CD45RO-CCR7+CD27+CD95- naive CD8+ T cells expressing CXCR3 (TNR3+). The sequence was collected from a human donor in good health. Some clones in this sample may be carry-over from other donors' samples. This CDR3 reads CASRGQGWSNEQFF. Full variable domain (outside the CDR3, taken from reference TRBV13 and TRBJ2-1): AAGVIQSPRHLIKEKRETATLKCYPIPRHDTVYWYQQGPGQDPQFLISFYEKMQSDKGSIPDRFSAQQFSDYHSELNMSSLELGDSALYFCASRGQGWSNEQFFGPGTRLTVL.